These T cell receptor beta chains were read from a single sample in a study of identical twins. TCRdb reanalysed the 5' RACE reads using MiXCR and keeps one entry per CDR3 protein. The sample includes just over 450,000 distinct CDR3 sequences, 12% to 15% of them seen just once. The sample was also linked to a second study, of yellow fever vaccine responses in identical twins.

Input material: CD4+ T cells sorted from blood. Receptors were obtained from a woman aged 18-29 years in good health. The CDR3 runs from the conserved cysteine through the conserved F or W. Each record gives: clone size, J gene, V gene, CDR3 protein. Rows give clone size only sometimes, using once, few, many, or a class for an expanded clone.

clone_size: many
j_call: TRBJ2-5
v_call: TRBV9
cdr3_aa: CASSLRQGEETQYF

clone_size: NA
j_call: TRBJ2-7
v_call: TRBV5-1
cdr3_aa: CASSFDADPEGEQYF

clone_size: few
j_call: TRBJ2-3
v_call: TRBV7-9
cdr3_aa: CASSVRLAGVLDTQYF

clone_size: few
j_call: TRBJ2-5
v_call: TRBV7-9
cdr3_aa: CASSLRTEQETQYF

clone_size: NA
j_call: TRBJ2-2
v_call: TRBV9
cdr3_aa: CASSVGTSGSRTGELFF

clone_size: many
j_call: TRBJ2-1
v_call: TRBV3-1
cdr3_aa: CASSQDSSGSVNNEQFF

clone_size: few
j_call: TRBJ1-2
v_call: TRBV28
cdr3_aa: CASTPLAVGGSYGYTF

clone_size: NA
j_call: TRBJ1-1
v_call: TRBV20-1
cdr3_aa: CSAPDRRNTEAFF

clone_size: NA
j_call: TRBJ2-7
v_call: TRBV9
cdr3_aa: CASSPHLGEQYF

clone_size: few
j_call: TRBJ2-5
v_call: TRBV12-3/TRBV12-4
cdr3_aa: CASSWLGTGFVETQYF

clone_size: NA
j_call: TRBJ2-1
v_call: TRBV9
cdr3_aa: CASSDPAGTYNEQFF

clone_size: few
j_call: TRBJ1-1
v_call: TRBV5-8
cdr3_aa: CASSLGQVVRNTEAFF

clone_size: NA
j_call: TRBJ2-3
v_call: TRBV28
cdr3_aa: CASSLRGGPDTQYF

clone_size: few
j_call: TRBJ2-3
v_call: TRBV10-2
cdr3_aa: CASSGILLAGRGTDTQYF

clone_size: NA
j_call: TRBJ2-2
v_call: TRBV28
cdr3_aa: CASSFPVVAGELFF

clone_size: few
j_call: TRBJ2-2
v_call: TRBV11-2
cdr3_aa: CASSSEAPRGRGNTGELFF

clone_size: NA
j_call: TRBJ2-5
v_call: TRBV5-1
cdr3_aa: CASSFYSAGGQETQYF

clone_size: few
j_call: TRBJ2-2
v_call: TRBV9
cdr3_aa: CASSPILAGVTGELFF

clone_size: NA
j_call: TRBJ2-7
v_call: TRBV20-1
cdr3_aa: CSARDTGGRDEQYF

clone_size: few
j_call: TRBJ2-4
v_call: TRBV4-3
cdr3_aa: CASSQVGGGRENIQYF

clone_size: few
j_call: TRBJ2-4
v_call: TRBV14
cdr3_aa: CASSLAGATRIQYF

clone_size: NA
j_call: TRBJ2-3
v_call: TRBV20-1
cdr3_aa: CSARPRLAGFTDTQYF

clone_size: few
j_call: TRBJ1-6
v_call: TRBV25-1
cdr3_aa: CASIGGIGSPLHF

clone_size: many
j_call: TRBJ2-5
v_call: TRBV2
cdr3_aa: CASRAGNQETQYF

clone_size: few
j_call: TRBJ1-5
v_call: TRBV24-1
cdr3_aa: CATSDGVLTQHF

clone_size: few
j_call: TRBJ2-1
v_call: TRBV29-1
cdr3_aa: CSVYRTVLSGVGEQFF

clone_size: NA
j_call: TRBJ2-2
v_call: TRBV4-2
cdr3_aa: CASSQEGPGELFF

clone_size: many
j_call: TRBJ2-2
v_call: TRBV20-1
cdr3_aa: CSAALRATTGELFF

clone_size: NA
j_call: TRBJ2-5
v_call: TRBV10-2
cdr3_aa: CASSESVLMLETQYF

clone_size: NA
j_call: TRBJ2-3
v_call: TRBV7-2
cdr3_aa: CASSPRPVPDTQYF

clone_size: NA
j_call: TRBJ2-7
v_call: TRBV6-1
cdr3_aa: CASSPTEGSYEQYF

clone_size: many
j_call: TRBJ2-6
v_call: TRBV2
cdr3_aa: CASSEGKSGANVLTF

clone_size: many
j_call: TRBJ2-1
v_call: TRBV12-3/TRBV12-4
cdr3_aa: CASSLDYEQFF

clone_size: NA
j_call: TRBJ2-5
v_call: TRBV7-9
cdr3_aa: CASSLDVTQETQYF

clone_size: many
j_call: TRBJ2-3
v_call: TRBV7-2
cdr3_aa: CASSPEGRGTDTQFF

clone_size: NA
j_call: TRBJ2-5
v_call: TRBV15
cdr3_aa: CATSREDRQETQYF

clone_size: NA
j_call: TRBJ2-7
v_call: TRBV6-2/TRBV6-3
cdr3_aa: CASSYSGRNYEQYF

clone_size: NA
j_call: TRBJ2-3
v_call: TRBV4-2
cdr3_aa: CASSQTGEDTQYF

clone_size: NA
j_call: TRBJ2-2
v_call: TRBV28
cdr3_aa: CASSLRVPGELFF

clone_size: NA
j_call: TRBJ2-7
v_call: TRBV4-3
cdr3_aa: CASSQATGTGVVEQYF

clone_size: NA
j_call: TRBJ2-7
v_call: TRBV20-1
cdr3_aa: CSAQLAGGNPYEQYF

clone_size: NA
j_call: TRBJ2-7
v_call: TRBV3-1
cdr3_aa: CASSQGGDQTHEQYF

clone_size: NA
j_call: TRBJ2-3
v_call: TRBV18
cdr3_aa: CASSPPSLGSVHWSTDTQYF

clone_size: many
j_call: TRBJ2-3
v_call: TRBV12-3/TRBV12-4
cdr3_aa: CASSYRESSTDTQYF

clone_size: few
j_call: TRBJ2-1
v_call: TRBV6-2/TRBV6-3
cdr3_aa: CASSRGLAGGPRNEQFF

clone_size: NA
j_call: TRBJ2-1
v_call: TRBV24-1
cdr3_aa: CATSQPGPRYNEQFF

clone_size: NA
j_call: TRBJ2-7
v_call: TRBV20-1
cdr3_aa: CSARQGAIDEQYF

clone_size: few
j_call: TRBJ2-1
v_call: TRBV12-3/TRBV12-4
cdr3_aa: CASSFNLRLAGVNEQFF

clone_size: NA
j_call: TRBJ2-3
v_call: TRBV9
cdr3_aa: CASSVVGGGAWDTQYF

clone_size: NA
j_call: TRBJ2-3
v_call: TRBV5-1
cdr3_aa: CASSLKYRGTDTQYF

clone_size: few
j_call: TRBJ2-3
v_call: TRBV20-1
cdr3_aa: CSASDRGSTDTQYF

clone_size: few
j_call: TRBJ2-1
v_call: TRBV28
cdr3_aa: CASSQGGFSYNEQFF

clone_size: many
j_call: TRBJ1-2
v_call: TRBV5-1
cdr3_aa: CASSYSGQTSGYTF

clone_size: NA
j_call: TRBJ2-2
v_call: TRBV6-1
cdr3_aa: CASRVGRGELFF

clone_size: few
j_call: TRBJ2-7
v_call: TRBV5-1
cdr3_aa: CASRMDSSYEQYF